A selection of T cell receptor beta chains follows, all from one sample in a study of regulatory T cells in long-lasting Graves disease. One entry per CDR3 protein, called by TCRdb with MiXCR from the multiplex PCR reads. The top ten clones hold 20% of a sample with 380,000 or so distinct CDR3 sequences, roughly 16% of them seen once. These records were also assigned to another study, of T cells in Graves' hyperthyroidism and ophthalmopathy.

Sequenced material: peripheral blood mononuclear cells (PBMCs), taken at new diagnosis, from a patient treated with antithyroid drugs. All receptors derive from a woman between 18 and 29 years old with Graves disease. Both conserved end residues are part of each CDR3. The order of the fields is V gene, D gene, J gene, clone size, CDR3 protein, CDR3 DNA. A D gene is named only where the DNA matches it firmly. Clone sizes are given selectively: once, few, many, or a class where the clone is expanded.

v_call: TRBV2
d_call: NA
j_call: TRBJ2-4
clone_size: many
cdr3_aa: CASSQGRVAKNIQYF
cdr3_nt: TGTGCCAGCTCCCAGGGTCGGGTGGCCAAAAACATTCAGTACTTC

v_call: TRBV7-3
d_call: NA
j_call: TRBJ1-6
clone_size: NA
cdr3_aa: CASSLTAGNNSPLHF
cdr3_nt: TGTGCCAGCAGCTTAACGGCAGGCAATAATTCACCCCTCCACTTT

v_call: TRBV11-2
d_call: TRBD2
j_call: TRBJ2-2
clone_size: many
cdr3_aa: CASSFEFSGLVGPGELFF
cdr3_nt: TGTGCCAGCAGCTTTGAGTTTTCGGGACTAGTCGGTCCCGGGGAGCTGTTTTTT

v_call: TRBV30
d_call: NA
j_call: TRBJ2-3
clone_size: NA
cdr3_aa: CAWSVLSDTQYF
cdr3_nt: TGTGCCTGGAGTGTATTATCAGATACGCAGTATTTT

v_call: TRBV29-1
d_call: NA
j_call: TRBJ1-1
clone_size: NA
cdr3_aa: CSVGVHRPHTEAFF
cdr3_nt: TGCAGCGTTGGGGTCCATCGTCCGCACACTGAAGCTTTCTTT

v_call: TRBV20-1
d_call: TRBD2
j_call: TRBJ2-7
clone_size: many
cdr3_aa: CSAPWSGGSYEQYF
cdr3_nt: TGCAGTGCCCCCTGGAGCGGGGGCTCCTACGAGCAGTACTTC

v_call: TRBV6-1
d_call: TRBD1
j_call: TRBJ2-3
clone_size: few
cdr3_aa: CASSDGTGRVNTQYF
cdr3_nt: TGTGCCAGCAGTGACGGGACAGGGAGAGTAAATACGCAGTATTTT

v_call: TRBV19
d_call: TRBD1
j_call: TRBJ2-1
clone_size: NA
cdr3_aa: CASSPHRGKVSSYNEQFF
cdr3_nt: TGTGCCAGTAGTCCGCACAGGGGTAAAGTAAGCTCCTACAATGAGCAGTTCTTC

v_call: TRBV6-1
d_call: NA
j_call: TRBJ1-2
clone_size: many
cdr3_aa: CASRAGTATGYTF
cdr3_nt: TGTGCCAGCAGAGCCGGGACGGCAACAGGCTACACCTTC

v_call: TRBV4-1
d_call: NA
j_call: TRBJ1-5
clone_size: NA
cdr3_aa: CASSQGQDSNQPQHF
cdr3_nt: TGCGCCAGCAGCCAAGGACAGGATAGCAATCAGCCCCAGCATTTT

v_call: TRBV19
d_call: TRBD1
j_call: TRBJ2-5
clone_size: many
cdr3_aa: CASTPGQGAETQYF
cdr3_nt: TGTGCCAGTACTCCGGGACAGGGGGCTGAGACCCAGTACTTC

v_call: TRBV11-2
d_call: NA
j_call: TRBJ1-1
clone_size: many
cdr3_aa: CASSLGLRSDNTEAFF
cdr3_nt: TGTGCCAGCAGCTTAGGCTTGAGGTCCGATAACACTGAAGCTTTCTTT

v_call: TRBV28
d_call: TRBD1
j_call: TRBJ2-7
clone_size: many
cdr3_aa: CASSLVGTAPSYGQYF
cdr3_nt: TGTGCCAGCAGTTTAGTGGGGACAGCTCCATCCTACGGGCAGTACTTC

v_call: TRBV14
d_call: NA
j_call: TRBJ2-3
clone_size: many
cdr3_aa: CASSLRWADTQYF
cdr3_nt: TGTGCCAGCAGCCTCCGGTGGGCAGATACGCAGTATTTT

v_call: TRBV28
d_call: NA
j_call: TRBJ2-1
clone_size: many
cdr3_aa: CASTPGDEQFF
cdr3_nt: TGTGCCAGCACCCCGGGGGATGAGCAGTTCTTC

v_call: TRBV11-2
d_call: TRBD2
j_call: TRBJ2-1
clone_size: many
cdr3_aa: CASSLGLAGGYRGSYNEQFF
cdr3_nt: TGTGCCAGCAGCTTAGGACTAGCGGGAGGGTACAGGGGATCCTACAATGAGCAGTTCTTC

v_call: TRBV2
d_call: NA
j_call: TRBJ1-5
clone_size: many
cdr3_aa: CASSETTILQPQHF
cdr3_nt: TGTGCCAGCAGTGAAACTACGATACTCCAGCCCCAGCATTTT

v_call: TRBV5-8
d_call: NA
j_call: TRBJ2-7
clone_size: many
cdr3_aa: CASSLATRVKYF
cdr3_nt: TGTGCCAGCAGCTTGGCCACGAGGGTTAAGTACTTC

v_call: TRBV7-9
d_call: NA
j_call: TRBJ2-7
clone_size: many
cdr3_aa: CASSRPDGPYEQYF
cdr3_nt: TGTGCCAGCAGCCGCCCCGACGGCCCCTACGAGCAGTACTTC

v_call: TRBV20-1
d_call: TRBD1
j_call: TRBJ1-5
clone_size: many
cdr3_aa: CSARENRGRNQPQHF
cdr3_nt: TGCAGTGCTAGAGAGAACAGGGGTCGCAATCAGCCCCAGCATTTT

v_call: TRBV12-3/TRBV12-4
d_call: NA
j_call: TRBJ1-1
clone_size: many
cdr3_aa: CASSFSQRLTEAFF
cdr3_nt: TGTGCCAGCAGTTTCAGTCAGCGTCTCACTGAAGCTTTCTTT

v_call: TRBV12-3/TRBV12-4
d_call: TRBD2
j_call: TRBJ2-7
clone_size: few
cdr3_aa: CASSVTSGRAYEQYF
cdr3_nt: TGTGCCAGCAGTGTTACTAGCGGGAGGGCCTACGAGCAGTACTTC

v_call: TRBV20-1
d_call: TRBD2
j_call: TRBJ2-1
clone_size: many
cdr3_aa: CSATPPAGIVRENSYNEQFF
cdr3_nt: TGCAGTGCCACCCCCCCCGCAGGCATCGTGCGGGAGAACTCCTACAATGAGCAGTTCTTC

v_call: TRBV2
d_call: NA
j_call: TRBJ2-7
clone_size: many
cdr3_aa: CASSGGAPLLPGEQYF
cdr3_nt: TGTGCCAGCAGTGGGGGAGCGCCACTCCTCCCCGGGGAGCAGTACTTC

v_call: TRBV28
d_call: NA
j_call: TRBJ1-1
clone_size: many
cdr3_aa: CASSLRRNTEAFF
cdr3_nt: TGTGCCAGCAGTTTAAGGCGGAACACTGAAGCTTTCTTT

v_call: TRBV2
d_call: NA
j_call: TRBJ2-3
clone_size: many
cdr3_aa: CASSELTGGTDTQYF
cdr3_nt: TGTGCCAGCAGTGAATTGACTGGTGGCACAGATACGCAGTATTTT

v_call: TRBV29-1
d_call: NA
j_call: TRBJ2-5
clone_size: NA
cdr3_aa: CSVDGSRGETQYF
cdr3_nt: TGCAGCGTTGACGGTTCACGGGGAGAGACCCAGTACTTC

v_call: TRBV12-3/TRBV12-4
d_call: TRBD2
j_call: TRBJ2-1
clone_size: NA
cdr3_aa: CASCDSGWEQFF
cdr3_nt: TGTGCCAGCTGCGATAGCGGGTGGGAGCAGTTCTTC

v_call: TRBV12-3/TRBV12-4
d_call: TRBD2
j_call: TRBJ2-1
clone_size: many
cdr3_aa: CASSRGLAGLSYNEQFF
cdr3_nt: TGTGCCAGCAGTCGGGGACTAGCGGGTCTCTCCTACAATGAGCAGTTCTTC

v_call: TRBV7-6
d_call: NA
j_call: TRBJ1-2
clone_size: few
cdr3_aa: CASSLDTNYGYTF
cdr3_nt: TGTGCCAGCAGCTTAGATACTAACTATGGCTACACCTTC

v_call: TRBV9
d_call: NA
j_call: TRBJ1-1
clone_size: many
cdr3_aa: CASSGNTGEAFF
cdr3_nt: TGTGCCAGCAGCGGAAACACGGGTGAAGCTTTCTTT

v_call: TRBV6-1
d_call: NA
j_call: TRBJ2-7
clone_size: few
cdr3_aa: CASSEAVSLGEQYF
cdr3_nt: TGTGCCAGCAGTGAAGCTGTATCACTCGGCGAGCAGTACTTC

v_call: TRBV5-1
d_call: TRBD1
j_call: TRBJ2-7
clone_size: many
cdr3_aa: CASSARTGAEQYF
cdr3_nt: TGCGCCAGCAGCGCCCGGACAGGGGCCGAGCAGTACTTC

v_call: TRBV27
d_call: TRBD1
j_call: TRBJ1-2
clone_size: once
cdr3_aa: CASNPSGQGDYGYTF
cdr3_nt: TGTGCCAGCAATCCCTCTGGACAGGGGGACTATGGCTACACCTTC

v_call: TRBV5-6
d_call: TRBD1
j_call: TRBJ1-2
clone_size: few
cdr3_aa: CASRGQGRTAGYTF
cdr3_nt: TGTGCCAGCAGGGGACAGGGACGGACCGCTGGCTACACCTTC

v_call: TRBV12-3/TRBV12-4
d_call: NA
j_call: TRBJ1-2
clone_size: many
cdr3_aa: CASREQSNYGYTF
cdr3_nt: TGTGCCAGCAGGGAACAGAGTAACTATGGCTACACCTTC

v_call: TRBV5-5
d_call: TRBD1
j_call: TRBJ1-5
clone_size: few
cdr3_aa: CASRLEPGQINQPQHF
cdr3_nt: TGTGCCAGCAGACTAGAACCGGGACAGATCAATCAGCCCCAGCATTTT

v_call: TRBV20-1
d_call: TRBD2
j_call: TRBJ2-5
clone_size: many
cdr3_aa: CSASDQGLAGPGGYF
cdr3_nt: TGCAGTGCTAGCGACCAGGGACTAGCGGGTCCCGGCGGTTACTTC

v_call: TRBV27
d_call: NA
j_call: TRBJ2-7
clone_size: few
cdr3_aa: CASRRGGAGRFSYEQYF
cdr3_nt: TGTGCCAGCAGACGCGGCGGAGCAGGGCGATTCTCCTACGAGCAGTACTTC

v_call: TRBV4-1
d_call: TRBD1
j_call: TRBJ2-1
clone_size: few
cdr3_aa: CASSQDRGQGARIAVF
cdr3_nt: TGCGCCAGCAGCCAAGATCGGGGACAGGGGGCGAGGATAGCGGTCTTC

v_call: TRBV7-3
d_call: NA
j_call: TRBJ2-5
clone_size: many
cdr3_aa: CASSPINQGTQYF
cdr3_nt: TGTGCCAGCAGCCCTATAAACCAAGGGACCCAGTACTTC

v_call: TRBV27
d_call: NA
j_call: TRBJ2-3
clone_size: many
cdr3_aa: CASSSDGWGGTDTQYF
cdr3_nt: TGTGCCAGCAGTAGTGACGGATGGGGGGGCACAGATACGCAGTATTTT

v_call: TRBV9
d_call: TRBD1
j_call: TRBJ2-4
clone_size: few
cdr3_aa: CASSVQGARENIQYF
cdr3_nt: TGTGCCAGCAGCGTACAGGGGGCAAGGGAAAACATTCAGTACTTC

v_call: TRBV2
d_call: TRBD1
j_call: TRBJ2-7
clone_size: NA
cdr3_aa: CASRGQGKNEQYF
cdr3_nt: TGTGCCAGCAGGGGACAGGGGAAAAACGAGCAGTACTTC

v_call: TRBV28
d_call: TRBD1
j_call: TRBJ1-4
clone_size: NA
cdr3_aa: CASSLQGAQATNEKLFF
cdr3_nt: TGTGCCAGCAGTTTACAGGGGGCTCAGGCAACTAATGAAAAACTGTTTTTT

v_call: TRBV2
d_call: NA
j_call: TRBJ1-4
clone_size: NA
cdr3_aa: CASSRDRYNEKLFF
cdr3_nt: TGTGCCAGCAGCAGAGACAGATATAATGAAAAACTGTTTTTT

v_call: TRBV28
d_call: NA
j_call: TRBJ1-2
clone_size: many
cdr3_aa: CATTWAGLNYGYTF
cdr3_nt: TGTGCCACTACTTGGGCAGGGCTTAACTATGGCTACACCTTC

v_call: TRBV7-8
d_call: TRBD1
j_call: TRBJ2-7
clone_size: many
cdr3_aa: CASSTRQGPYEQYF
cdr3_nt: TGTGCCAGCAGCACCAGACAGGGGCCGTACGAGCAGTACTTC

v_call: TRBV5-1
d_call: NA
j_call: TRBJ1-1
clone_size: NA
cdr3_aa: CASSFSGFGNTEAFF
cdr3_nt: TGCGCCAGCAGCTTTAGTGGGTTCGGGAACACTGAAGCTTTCTTT

v_call: TRBV4-1
d_call: TRBD2
j_call: TRBJ2-1
clone_size: few
cdr3_aa: CASSPLLVRPSGNNEQFF
cdr3_nt: TGCGCCAGCAGCCCCCTACTAGTCAGGCCTAGCGGTAACAATGAGCAGTTCTTC

v_call: TRBV20-1
d_call: TRBD1
j_call: TRBJ2-3
clone_size: many
cdr3_aa: CSARETGSIDTQYF
cdr3_nt: TGCAGTGCTAGGGAGACAGGGTCAATTGATACGCAGTATTTT

v_call: TRBV7-3
d_call: NA
j_call: TRBJ1-2
clone_size: many
cdr3_aa: CASSSARGTNYGYTF
cdr3_nt: TGTGCCAGCAGCTCCGCGAGGGGAACTAACTATGGCTACACCTTC

v_call: TRBV4-1
d_call: TRBD2
j_call: TRBJ2-7
clone_size: NA
cdr3_aa: CASSQDSGSPRREYF
cdr3_nt: TGCGCCAGCAGCCAAGATAGCGGGAGCCCCAGACGCGAGTACTTC

v_call: TRBV19
d_call: TRBD1
j_call: TRBJ1-2
clone_size: NA
cdr3_aa: CASSLSLNKGTGYGYTF
cdr3_nt: TGTGCCAGTAGTCTCAGCCTGAACAAAGGGACAGGCTATGGCTACACCTTC